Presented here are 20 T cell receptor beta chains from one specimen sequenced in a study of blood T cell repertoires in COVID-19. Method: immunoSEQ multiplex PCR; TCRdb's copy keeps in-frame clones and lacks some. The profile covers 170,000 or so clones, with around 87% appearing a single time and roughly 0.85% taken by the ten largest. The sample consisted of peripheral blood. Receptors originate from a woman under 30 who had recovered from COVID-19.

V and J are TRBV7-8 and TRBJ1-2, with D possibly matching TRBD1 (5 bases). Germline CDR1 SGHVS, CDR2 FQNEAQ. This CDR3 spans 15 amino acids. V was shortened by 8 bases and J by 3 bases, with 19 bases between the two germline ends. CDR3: CASGVYEGRDYGYTF. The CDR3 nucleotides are TGTGCCAGCGGAGTCTATGAGGGGAGGGACTATGGCTACACCTTC.

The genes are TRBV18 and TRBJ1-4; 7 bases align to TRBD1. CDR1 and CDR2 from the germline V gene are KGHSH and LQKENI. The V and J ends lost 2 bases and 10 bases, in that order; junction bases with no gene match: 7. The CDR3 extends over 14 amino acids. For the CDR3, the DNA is TGTGCCAGCTCACCAAGCAGGGGGGAAGGAAAACTGTTTTTT. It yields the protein CASSPSRGEGKLFF.

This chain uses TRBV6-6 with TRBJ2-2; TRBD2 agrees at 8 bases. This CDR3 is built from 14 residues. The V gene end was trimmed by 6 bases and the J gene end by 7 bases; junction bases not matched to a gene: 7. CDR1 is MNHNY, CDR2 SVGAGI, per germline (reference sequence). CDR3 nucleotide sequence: TGTGCCAGCAGAGGGACTAGGAACCTCGGGGAGCTGTTTTTT. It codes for CASRGTRNLGELFF.

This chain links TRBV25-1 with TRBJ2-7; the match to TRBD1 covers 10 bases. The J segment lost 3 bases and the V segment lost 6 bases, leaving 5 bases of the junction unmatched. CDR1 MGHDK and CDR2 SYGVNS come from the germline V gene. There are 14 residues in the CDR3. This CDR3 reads CASSGTGEVYEQYF. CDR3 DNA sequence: TGTGCCAGCAGCGGGACAGGGGAGGTCTACGAGCAGTACTTC.

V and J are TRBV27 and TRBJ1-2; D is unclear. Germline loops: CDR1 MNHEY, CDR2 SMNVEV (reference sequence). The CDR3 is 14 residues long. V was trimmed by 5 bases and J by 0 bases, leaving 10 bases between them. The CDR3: CASSKQSTNYGYTF. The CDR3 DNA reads TGTGCCAGCAGTAAACAGTCGACTAACTATGGCTACACCTTC.

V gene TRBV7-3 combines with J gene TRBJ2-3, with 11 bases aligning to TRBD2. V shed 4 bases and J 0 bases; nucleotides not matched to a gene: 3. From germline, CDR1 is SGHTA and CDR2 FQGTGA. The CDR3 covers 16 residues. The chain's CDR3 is CASSSLAGASTDTQYF. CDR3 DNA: TGTGCCAGCAGCTCACTAGCGGGGGCTAGCACAGATACGCAGTATTTT.

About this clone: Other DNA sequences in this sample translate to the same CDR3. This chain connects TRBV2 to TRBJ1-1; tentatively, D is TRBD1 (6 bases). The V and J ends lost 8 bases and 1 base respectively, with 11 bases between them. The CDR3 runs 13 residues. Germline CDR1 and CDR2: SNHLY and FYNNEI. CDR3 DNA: TGTGCCAGCGGCGGACAGAGGAACACTGAAGCTTTCTTT. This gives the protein CASGGQRNTEAFF.

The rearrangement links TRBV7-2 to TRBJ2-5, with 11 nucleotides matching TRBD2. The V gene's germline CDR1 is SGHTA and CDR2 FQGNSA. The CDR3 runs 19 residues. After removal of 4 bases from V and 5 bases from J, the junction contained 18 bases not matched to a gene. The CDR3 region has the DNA TGTGCCAGCAGCTCCCAAGGGCTAGCGGGGGGACGATTCGAGGAGACCCAGTACTTC. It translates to CASSSQGLAGGRFEETQYF.

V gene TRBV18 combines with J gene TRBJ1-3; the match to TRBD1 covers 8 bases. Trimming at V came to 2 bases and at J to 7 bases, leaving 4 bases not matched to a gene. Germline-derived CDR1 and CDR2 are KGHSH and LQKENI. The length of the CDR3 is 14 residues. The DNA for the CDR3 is TGTGCCAGCTCACCAGTACAGGGGGATAACACCATATATTTT. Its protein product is CASSPVQGDNTIYF.

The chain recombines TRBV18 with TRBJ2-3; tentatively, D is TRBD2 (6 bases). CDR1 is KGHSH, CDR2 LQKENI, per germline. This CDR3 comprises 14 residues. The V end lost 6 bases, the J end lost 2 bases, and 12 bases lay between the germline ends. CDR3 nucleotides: TGTGCCAGCTCCGGACTAAGTCCCACAGATACGCAGTATTTT. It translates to CASSGLSPTDTQYF.

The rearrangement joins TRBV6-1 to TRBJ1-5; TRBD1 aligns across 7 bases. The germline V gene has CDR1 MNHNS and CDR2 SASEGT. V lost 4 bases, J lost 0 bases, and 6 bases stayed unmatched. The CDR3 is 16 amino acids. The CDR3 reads CASSVGRGVSNQPQHF. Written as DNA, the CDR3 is TGTGCCAGCAGTGTGGGCAGGGGGGTTAGCAATCAGCCCCAGCATTTT.

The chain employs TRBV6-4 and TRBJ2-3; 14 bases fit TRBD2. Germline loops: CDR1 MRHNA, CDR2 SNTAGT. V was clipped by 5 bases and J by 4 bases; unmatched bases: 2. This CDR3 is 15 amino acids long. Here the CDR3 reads CASSRLAGGPDTQYF. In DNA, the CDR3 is TGTGCCAGCAGTCGACTAGCGGGAGGGCCAGATACGCAGTATTTT.

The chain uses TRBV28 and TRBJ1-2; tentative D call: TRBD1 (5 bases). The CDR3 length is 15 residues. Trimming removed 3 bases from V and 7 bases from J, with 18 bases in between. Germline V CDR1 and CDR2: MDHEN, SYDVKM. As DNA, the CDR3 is TGTGCCAGCAGTTTGCCCTGGGAGGGAACAGGTGGCTACACCTTC. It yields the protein CASSLPWEGTGGYTF.

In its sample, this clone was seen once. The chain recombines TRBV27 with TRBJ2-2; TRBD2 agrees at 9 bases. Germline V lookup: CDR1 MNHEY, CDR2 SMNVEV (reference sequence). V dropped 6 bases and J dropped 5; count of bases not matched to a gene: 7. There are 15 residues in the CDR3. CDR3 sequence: CASSPGLAGTGELFF. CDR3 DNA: TGTGCCAGCAGCCCGGGACTAGCAGGTACCGGGGAGCTGTTTTTT.

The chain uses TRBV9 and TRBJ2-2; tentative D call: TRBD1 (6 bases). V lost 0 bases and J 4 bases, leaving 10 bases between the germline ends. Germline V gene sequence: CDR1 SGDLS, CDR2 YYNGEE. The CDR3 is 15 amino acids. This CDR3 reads CASSVEAGATGELFF. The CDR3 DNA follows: TGTGCCAGCAGCGTAGAGGCAGGGGCCACCGGGGAGCTGTTTTTT.

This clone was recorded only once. Here the CDR3 reads CASSTGRLAGTDTQYF. CDR3 nucleotide sequence: TGTGCCAGCAGCACGGGCCGACTAGCGGGGACAGATACGCAGTATTTT. The chain joins TRBV5-5 to TRBJ2-3; the match to TRBD2 covers 11 bases. This CDR3 is built from 16 residues. Germline CDR1 SGHKS, CDR2 YYEKEE (reference sequence). V was clipped by 4 bases and J by 3 bases; unmatched bases: 7.

CDR3 amino acids: CASNSGQGRRTNEKLFF. For the CDR3, the DNA is TGTGCCAGTAATTCGGGACAGGGAAGGAGGACTAATGAAAAACTGTTTTTT. V usage is TRBV19 and J usage is TRBJ1-4, with TRBD1 identical over 9 bases. The CDR3 consists of 17 residues. Germline V lookup: CDR1 LNHDA, CDR2 SQIVND (reference sequence). V was pared by 7 bases and J by 2 bases, with 11 bases of the junction left unmatched.

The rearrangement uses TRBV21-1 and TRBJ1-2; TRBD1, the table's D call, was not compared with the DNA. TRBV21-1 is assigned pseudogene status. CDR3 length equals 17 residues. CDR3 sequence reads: CASSKWSQGSRSYGYTF. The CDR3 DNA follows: TGTGCCAGCAGCAAATGGTCGCAGGGCAGCAGGAGCTATGGCTACACCTTC.

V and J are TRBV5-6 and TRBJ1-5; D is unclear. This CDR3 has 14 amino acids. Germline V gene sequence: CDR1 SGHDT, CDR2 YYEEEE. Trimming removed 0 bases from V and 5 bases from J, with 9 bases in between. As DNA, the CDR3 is TGTGCCAGCAGCTTGGCAGGTTTCCATCAGCCCCAGCATTTT. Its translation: CASSLAGFHQPQHF.

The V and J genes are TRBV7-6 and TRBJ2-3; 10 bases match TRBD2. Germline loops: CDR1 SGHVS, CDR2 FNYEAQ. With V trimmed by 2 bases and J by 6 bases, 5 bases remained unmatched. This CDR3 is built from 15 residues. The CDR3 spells CASSLLAGATDTQYF. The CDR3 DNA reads TGTGCCAGCAGCTTACTAGCGGGAGCCACGGATACGCAGTATTTT.